This T cell receptor (beta chain) appears in the sequencing data of a study of control samples from healthy donors and cancer patients. The count of this clone is one. The protocol was immunoSEQ multiplex PCR, while the TCRdb copy is restricted to in-frame clones and leaves out a portion. The sample holds 84,000 or so clones, 91% seen once. The V gene's germline CDR1 is LNHDA and CDR2 SQIVND (reference sequence). V lost 1 base and J lost 5, with 9 bases in between. The CDR3 has 15 residues. This sequence joins TRBV19 and TRBJ1-6; no clear D gene. The sequencing input was blood. The source is a man aged 45-65 years in good health. In nucleotides, the CDR3 is TGTGCCAGTAGTATAGCGGGGAGTAATAATTCACCCCTCCACTTT. This codes for CASSIAGSNNSPLHF.